This entry lists 5 T cell receptor beta chains sequenced from one sample in a study of metastatic and nonmetastatic thyroid tumors. All patients were treatment-naive before thyroid surgery. TCRdb ran MiXCR on the PCR reads. This sample has approximately 30,000 clones, with around a sixth found just once. Material for sequencing was blood. These receptor sequences come from a female donor with papillary thyroid cancer or a benign thyroid nodule (not recorded which). Some clones in this sample may be carry-over from other donors' samples.

This clone was seen ten or more times. The rearrangement joins TRBV12-3 or TRBV12-4 to TRBJ2-1; unclear D gene. Trimming stripped 4 bases from V and 7 bases from J, with 5 bases between. This CDR3 contains 11 residues. CDR3 sequence (DNA): TGTGCCAGCAGTTCCCGAAATGAGCAGTTCTTC. This sequence encodes CASSSRNEQFF.

This clone was counted between two and nine times. V gene TRBV6-6 combines with J gene TRBJ1-1; D unclear. The CDR3 extends over 15 amino acids. CDR1 and CDR2 from the germline V gene are MNHNY and SVGAGI (reference sequence). V gave up 0 bases and J gave up 2 bases, with 10 bases separating them. CDR3 sequence reads: CASSYSSVVNTEAFF. CDR3 DNA sequence: TGTGCCAGCAGTTACTCCTCGGTAGTAAACACTGAAGCTTTCTTT.

The chain recombines TRBV6-1 with TRBJ1-2; D uncertain. V was shortened by 3 bases and J by 5 bases, with 10 bases between the two germline ends. CDR1 and CDR2 (germline): MNHNS, SASEGT. The CDR3 spans 13 residues. CDR3 DNA: TGTGCCAGCAGTGACAAACCAAAATATGGCTACACCTTC. Protein: CASSDKPKYGYTF.

There are many counts of this clone. CDR3 amino acids: CSARGGLTNYGYTF. The CDR3 DNA sequence: TGCAGTGCTAGGGGAGGGTTGACTAACTATGGCTACACCTTC. This rearrangement joins TRBV20-1 to TRBJ1-2; D is uncertain. The germline V and J ends were trimmed by 3 bases and 0 bases, with 11 bases remaining between them. The CDR3 length is 14 residues. Germline values: CDR1 DFQATT, CDR2 SNEGSKA (reference sequence).

The sample holds many counts of this clone. At the DNA level, this CDR3 is encoded by other sequences in the same sample as well. The chain combines TRBV12-3 or TRBV12-4 with TRBJ2-1, with D tentatively TRBD1 (5 bases). The CDR3 spans 13 residues. The V gene lost 5 bases and the J gene lost 8 bases, with 13 bases spanning the gap. The CDR3 reads CASSLNTGDEQFF. Written as DNA, the CDR3 is TGTGCCAGCAGTCTAAATACAGGCGATGAGCAGTTCTTC.